Below, 2 T cell receptor beta chains from the same sample are listed, as sequenced in a study of cytomegalovirus exposure and HLA in healthy donors. 13 Jbeta primers and 60 Vbeta primers were used for the PCR. Assay: immunoSEQ multiplex PCR; the TCRdb copy retains only in-frame clones and omits some. The sample holds roughly 140,000 clones; about 80% are singletons and the top ten take approximately 5.1%. Specimen: PBMCs. All receptors derive from a male donor in good health and CMV-seronegative.

This clone was seen a handful of times. The CDR3 region is CASRPTGANYEQYF. In nucleotides, the CDR3 is TGTGCCAGCAGGCCTACAGGGGCGAACTACGAGCAGTACTTC. The rearrangement links TRBV7-2 to TRBJ2-7, with 7 bases identical to TRBD1. V shed 6 bases, J shed 3 bases, and the junction held 8 bases outside the gene matches. CDR1 and CDR2 (germline): SGHTA, FQGNSA. The CDR3 covers 14 residues.

CDR3 in amino acids: CAWSQNRGLGAQYF. The CDR3 DNA sequence: TGTGCCTGGAGTCAAAACAGGGGCCTGGGGGCCCAGTACTTC. The chain couples TRBV30 to TRBJ2-5; 7 bases map to TRBD1. The CDR3 consists of 14 residues. Germline V gene data show CDR1 as GTSNPN and CDR2 as SVGIG (reference sequence). With V trimmed by 2 bases and J by 9 bases, 12 bases remained unmatched. The variable domain in full, with the rest retrieved from reference TRBV30 and TRBJ2-5, is SQTIHQWPATLVQPVGSPLSLECTVEGTSNPNLYWYRQAAGRGLQLLFYSVGIGQISSEVPQNLSASRPQDRQFILSSKKLLLSDSGFYLCAWSQNRGLGAQYFGPGTRLLVL.